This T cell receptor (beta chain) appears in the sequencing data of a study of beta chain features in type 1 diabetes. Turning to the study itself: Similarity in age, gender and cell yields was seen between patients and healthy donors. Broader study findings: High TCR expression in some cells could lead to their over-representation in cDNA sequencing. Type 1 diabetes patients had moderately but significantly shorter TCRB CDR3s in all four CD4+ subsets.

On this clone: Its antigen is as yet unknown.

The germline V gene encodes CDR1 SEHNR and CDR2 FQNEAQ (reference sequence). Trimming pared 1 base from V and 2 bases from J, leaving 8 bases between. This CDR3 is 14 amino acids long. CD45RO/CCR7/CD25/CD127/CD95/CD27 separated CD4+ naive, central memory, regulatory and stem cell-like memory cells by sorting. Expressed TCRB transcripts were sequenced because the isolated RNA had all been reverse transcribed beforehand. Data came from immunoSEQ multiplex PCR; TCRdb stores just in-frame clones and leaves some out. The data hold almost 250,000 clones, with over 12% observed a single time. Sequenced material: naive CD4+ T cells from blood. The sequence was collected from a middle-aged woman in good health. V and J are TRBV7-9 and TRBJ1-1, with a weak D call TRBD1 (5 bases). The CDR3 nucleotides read TGTGCCAGCAGCTTAGAACAGGCAAACACTGAAGCTTTCTTT. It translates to CASSLEQANTEAFF.